What follows are 2 T cell receptor beta chains derived from one specimen sequenced in a study of cytotoxic CD8 clonotypes in ibrutinib-treated CLL. Clones were sequenced by immunoSEQ multiplex PCR, and TCRdb holds only the in-frame ones, with some missing. The table shows fewer than 80,000 clones, with roughly 50% occurring only once. The sequenced sample was PBMCs, obtained after 12 months of ibrutinib treatment. Receptor source: a human donor with chronic lymphocytic leukemia.

J is TRBJ2-2 and V is TRBV2; 7 nucleotides match TRBD2. Germline trimming cut 8 bases from V and 1 base from J; bases unmatched to any gene: 4. In germline, CDR1 is SNHLY, CDR2 FYNNEI. This CDR3 contains 14 residues. Here the CDR3 reads CASSGGMNTGELFF. The CDR3 DNA reads as TGTGCCAGCTCCGGGGGGATGAACACCGGGGAGCTGTTTTTT.

V is TRBV10-3 and J is TRBJ1-4; the D is unclear. Germline assignment: CDR1 ENHRY and CDR2 SYGVKD. V was pared by 6 bases and J by 5 bases, with 10 bases between. The CDR3 runs to 13 residues. CDR3 coding DNA: TGTGCCATCAGGAGTGGGCGGAATGAAAAACTGTTTTTT. This sequence encodes CAIRSGRNEKLFF.